Shown below are 29 T cell receptor beta chains from a single sample sequenced in a study of blood T cells in healthy people across ages. The authors ran a second PCR of roughly 6 to 12 cycles using a sample-barcoded 5' primer and a J-beta primer mix. MiXCR, applied by TCRdb to the 5' RACE reads, yields one record per CDR3 protein. The sample has around 800,000 distinct CDR3 sequences, roughly 25% seen once. These same records also appear under a second study, on T cells of mothers and their children.

Sequencing was carried out using blood. These TCRs come from a boy between 5 and 17 years old in good health.

This clonotype has only a few counts. The chain carries TRBV5-1 and TRBJ2-5; 7 bases map to TRBD1. Trimming cost V 5 bases and J 4 bases; bases outside gene matches: 8. CDR1 is SGHRS, CDR2 YFSETQ, per germline. This CDR3 contains 14 residues. The CDR3 sequence is CASSTQGEGETQYF. The CDR3 DNA reads as TGCGCCAGCAGTACCCAGGGGGAAGGAGAGACCCAGTACTTC.

The chain links TRBV29-1 to TRBJ1-1; D not certain. The germline V gene encodes CDR1 SQVTM and CDR2 ANQGSEA. Trimming removed 1 base from V and 8 bases from J, with 5 bases in between. This CDR3 spans 10 amino acids. This CDR3 is CSVEVLEAFF. In DNA form, the CDR3 reads TGCAGCGTTGAAGTCCTGGAAGCTTTCTTT.

This chain uses TRBV30 with TRBJ2-5, with TRBD2 as a possible D gene (6 bases). The J call may be mistaken, given a closer DNA end match to TRBJ2-7. Germline assignment: CDR1 GTSNPN and CDR2 SVGIG (reference sequence). The CDR3 covers 14 residues. CDR3 protein: CAWSGGRSSYEQYF. In DNA form, the CDR3 reads TGTGCCTGGAGTGGGGGGAGGTCCTCCTACGAGCAGTACTTC.

This clonotype was counted a few times. This sequence joins TRBV5-1 and TRBJ1-1, with 9 bases matching TRBD1. The junction had 9 bases not matched to a gene; V was cut back by 0 bases and J by 9 bases. This CDR3 region has 15 residues. The germline V gene encodes CDR1 SGHRS and CDR2 YFSETQ. In DNA form, the CDR3 reads TGCGCCAGCAGCTTGGATGGGACAGGGAAATCTAAAGCTTTCTTT. This encodes CASSLDGTGKSKAFF.

The CDR3: CASSRDRGYYGYTF. CDR3 bases: TGTGCCAGCAGCCGGGACAGGGGATACTATGGCTACACCTTC. This chain connects TRBV7-2 to TRBJ1-2; the match to TRBD1 covers 10 bases. The length of the CDR3 is 14 residues. CDR1 is SGHTA and CDR2 is FQGNSA in the germline V gene. J was trimmed by 3 bases and V by 5 bases; bases with no gene match: 3.

This chain links TRBV10-3 with TRBJ2-3; 8 bases are shared with TRBD1. V lost 10 bases and J lost 0; bases outside the gene matches: 12. CDR3 size: 16 residues. Germline CDR1 is ENHRY and CDR2 is SYGVKD. CDR3 loop: CATVGDRRVSTDTQYF. For the CDR3, the DNA is TGTGCCACCGTAGGGGACAGGAGAGTTAGCACAGATACGCAGTATTTT.

The V gene is TRBV2, the J gene TRBJ2-7, with TRBD2 as a possible D gene (6 bases). Germline values: CDR1 SNHLY, CDR2 FYNNEI. V was clipped by 7 bases and J by 3 bases, with 16 bases between them. The CDR3 is 14 residues long. Here the CDR3 DNA reads TGTGCCAGCACTTCCGGGACTTCGGACTACGAGCAGTACTTC. Protein: CASTSGTSDYEQYF.

This clonotype was detected only once. V is TRBV2 and J is TRBJ2-2; the match to TRBD1 covers 7 bases. The CDR3 has 14 amino acids. The germline gives CDR1 SNHLY, CDR2 FYNNEI. V shed 4 bases, J shed 7 bases, and the junction held 6 bases outside the gene matches. CDR3 region: CASSATGLGGELFF. For the CDR3, the DNA is TGTGCCAGCAGTGCGACAGGGCTGGGCGGGGAGCTGTTTTTT.

This clonotype came up many times. This chain uses TRBV3-1 with TRBJ1-1; D gene ambiguous. The V and J ends lost 1 base and 0 bases respectively, with 6 bases between them. Germline lookup yields CDR1 LGHDT and CDR2 YNNKEL (reference sequence). The CDR3 runs 14 residues. CDR3 nucleotide sequence: TGTGCCAGCAGCCAAGGATCGATGAACACTGAAGCTTTCTTT. Translated: CASSQGSMNTEAFF.

The V gene is TRBV20-1, the J gene TRBJ2-2, with D possibly TRBD1 on 6 matching bases. Trimming stripped 6 bases from V and 7 bases from J, with 15 bases between. The CDR3 spans 13 residues. Germline V gene data show CDR1 as DFQATT and CDR2 as SNEGSKA (reference sequence). The CDR3 loop reads CSASRGNVGELFF. In nucleotides, the CDR3 is TGCAGTGCCAGCAGGGGTAACGTCGGGGAGCTGTTTTTT.

This clonotype came up a few times. The rearrangement uses TRBV20-1 and TRBJ2-2; the D gene is possibly TRBD2 (5 bases). With 3 bases removed from V and 6 bases from J, the gap between germline ends came to 14 bases. The CDR3 covers 14 residues. Germline CDR1 DFQATT, CDR2 SNEGSKA (reference sequence). For the CDR3, the DNA is TGCAGTGCTAGTCCTTCCACTAGGTCCGGGGAGCTGTTTTTT. Encoded protein: CSASPSTRSGELFF.

This clonotype has more than one count but fewer than ten. The V and J genes are TRBV20-1 and TRBJ2-1; no clear D gene. The CDR3 runs to 11 residues. CDR1 DFQATT and CDR2 SNEGSKA come from the germline V gene (reference sequence). Trimming took off 3 bases at V and 10 bases at J, with 10 bases between the two ends. Written as DNA, the CDR3 is TGCAGTGCTAGTGAGTATGTGGAGCAGTTCTTC. Translating gives CSASEYVEQFF.

The rearrangement uses TRBV30 and TRBJ2-7, with 8 bases identical to TRBD1. V lost 2 bases and J lost 5; bases outside the gene matches: 8. The CDR3 contains 14 residues. The germline V gene has CDR1 GTSNPN and CDR2 SVGIG (reference sequence). In DNA form, the CDR3 reads TGTGCCTGGAGTATTGACAGGGGATACAACGAGCAGTACTTC. Protein sequence: CAWSIDRGYNEQYF.

This chain uses TRBV20-1 with TRBJ2-7; 8 nucleotides agree with TRBD2. Germline assignment: CDR1 DFQATT and CDR2 SNEGSKA (reference sequence). This CDR3 spans 13 amino acids. J gave up 2 bases and V 5 bases, and 5 bases lay outside the gene matches. The CDR3 sequence is CSACSGATYEQYF. CDR3 sequence (DNA): TGCAGTGCTTGTAGCGGGGCTACCTACGAGCAGTACTTC.

This clonotype was seen more than once but under ten times. This chain uses TRBV2 with TRBJ2-3; 14 bases are a match to TRBD2. Germline V gene data show CDR1 as SNHLY and CDR2 as FYNNEI. V lost 6 bases, J lost 3 bases, and 11 bases stayed unmatched. The CDR3 spans 18 residues. As DNA, the CDR3 is TGTGCCAGCAGCTACTCCGGGACTAGCGGGAGTAAAACAGATACGCAGTATTTT. As protein: CASSYSGTSGSKTDTQYF.

This clonotype has just a few counts. V gene TRBV13 combines with J gene TRBJ2-7, with TRBD1 identical over 9 bases. Germline CDR1 PRHDT, CDR2 FYEKMQ (reference sequence). Trimming at V came to 5 bases and at J to 4 bases, leaving 9 bases not matched to a gene. The CDR3 is made up of 15 amino acids. The CDR3 sequence is CASSNAGTGLYEQYF. DNA of the CDR3: TGTGCCAGCAGCAATGCCGGGACAGGGTTGTACGAGCAGTACTTC.

Only a few counts were recorded for this clonotype. V and J are TRBV9 and TRBJ1-2; D is uncertain. V lost 3 bases and J lost 4, with 10 bases in between. The CDR3 is 13 amino acids. CDR1 is SGDLS, CDR2 YYNGEE, per germline. The CDR3 nucleotides read TGTGCCAGCAGCGGGAGAGGGAGCTATGGCTACACCTTC. Its translation: CASSGRGSYGYTF.

The chain links TRBV6-1 to TRBJ2-3; 9 nucleotides line up with TRBD2. The V segment lost 6 bases and the J segment 4 bases; nucleotides outside the gene matches: 14. Per the germline V gene, CDR1 is MNHNS and CDR2 is SASEGT. CDR3 length: 17 residues. The CDR3 region has the DNA TGTGCCAGCAGCCCCCAGCGGGGGGCTGGGGATCCAGATACGCAGTATTTT. It translates to CASSPQRGAGDPDTQYF.

This clonotype has a handful of counts. V is TRBV7-9 and J is TRBJ2-1, with 7 bases that match TRBD1. TRBJ2-5 matches the DNA end more closely, so the J call is doubtful. The germline V gene encodes CDR1 SEHNR and CDR2 FQNEAQ (reference sequence). CDR3 length: 15 residues. The DNA of the CDR3 is TGTGCCAGCAGCTCACCCCGGGACAGCCAAGAGACCCAGTACTTC. Amino acids: CASSSPRDSQETQYF.

This chain links TRBV6-2 or TRBV6-3 with TRBJ2-3, with 8 bases aligning to TRBD2. The CDR3 contains 16 residues. Germline assignment: CDR1 MNHEY and CDR2 SVGEGT. The V gene end was trimmed by 0 bases and the J gene end by 2 bases; junction bases not matched to a gene: 4. CDR3 DNA sequence: TGTGCCAGCAGTTACTCGATTAGCGGGGACACAGATACGCAGTATTTT. Its protein product is CASSYSISGDTDTQYF.

The chain links TRBV5-1 to TRBJ1-1; no firm D call. CDR3 length equals 16 residues. From germline, CDR1 is SGHRS and CDR2 YFSETQ. Trimming pared 7 bases from V and 2 bases from J, leaving 21 bases between. The DNA for the CDR3 is TGCGCCAGCTGGGTCGGTATCAGGCAAATCAACACTGAAGCTTTCTTT. Its translation: CASWVGIRQINTEAFF.

The chain joins TRBV20-1 to TRBJ2-1; tentative D call: TRBD1 (6 bases). CDR3 length: 15 residues. V was shortened by 2 bases and J by 1 base, with 12 bases between the two germline ends. Germline CDR1 reads DFQATT; CDR2 reads SNEGSKA (reference sequence). The CDR3 region is CSARFGRGSYNEQFF. CDR3 coding DNA: TGCAGTGCTAGATTCGGCAGGGGTTCCTACAATGAGCAGTTCTTC.

This clonotype was counted only a few times. The chain couples TRBV12-3 or TRBV12-4 to TRBJ1-5, with D perhaps matching TRBD1 (6 bases). Trimming pared 6 bases from V and 6 bases from J, leaving 15 bases between. CDR3 size: 14 residues. CDR3: CASSTGFLSQPQHF. The CDR3 DNA follows: TGTGCCAGCAGCACAGGGTTTCTTAGTCAGCCCCAGCATTTT.

V gene TRBV21-1 combines with J gene TRBJ2-5. TRBV21-1 counts as a pseudogene. CDR3 length equals 13 residues. The CDR3 coding sequence is TGTGCCAGCAGCAAAGCGGGAAAAGAGACCCAGTACTTC. Protein sequence: CASSKAGKETQYF.

The chain uses TRBV11-2 and TRBJ2-7, with 9 positions matching TRBD1. CDR3 length: 14 residues. After removal of 2 bases from V and 6 bases from J, the junction contained 5 bases not matched to a gene. Germline values: CDR1 SGHAT, CDR2 FQNNGV. CDR3 nucleotides: TGTGCCAGCAGCTTATGGGACAGGGTTGGCGAGCAGTACTTC. Residues: CASSLWDRVGEQYF.

This rearrangement joins TRBV20-1 to TRBJ2-3, with D tentatively TRBD1 (5 bases). Trimming cost V 7 bases and J 4 bases, with 9 bases left between them. This CDR3 is built from 11 residues. The germline V gene encodes CDR1 DFQATT and CDR2 SNEGSKA (reference sequence). The CDR3 DNA follows: TGCAGTGGCCAACAGGCAGATACGCAGTATTTT. This gives the protein CSGQQADTQYF.

The chain is built from TRBV6-1 and TRBJ2-1; 8 bases line up with TRBD2. Judging by the DNA end, TRBJ2-7 fits better; the J call may be wrong. Per germline, CDR1 MNHNS and CDR2 SASEGT. The CDR3 spans 13 residues. CDR3 loop: CASSDKRETEQYF. Here the CDR3 DNA reads TGTGCCAGCAGTGACAAGCGGGAGACCGAGCAGTACTTC.

This clonotype was observed a handful of times. The rearrangement uses TRBV7-9 and TRBJ1-6; 9 nucleotides agree with TRBD1. Germline CDR1 reads SEHNR; CDR2 reads FQNEAQ (reference sequence). The CDR3 length is 14 residues. V was pared by 8 bases and J by 7 bases, with 6 bases of the junction left unmatched. The CDR3, as DNA: TGTGCCAGCGGTCGGACAGGGGACAATTCACCCCTCCACTTT. This encodes CASGRTGDNSPLHF.

With respect to this clonotype: Since the CDR3 does not end with the conserved phenylalanine or tryptophan, this likely comes from a read error. Because the CDR3's place on the DNA is in doubt, the DNA is left out and the CDR3 is given as listed by TCRdb. The chain employs TRBV2 and TRBJ1-4; the table's D call TRBD1 went unverified against the DNA. The CDR3 comprises 12 residues, both ends counted. In germline, CDR1 is SNHLY, CDR2 FYNNEI. The CDR3 region is CASSDGWDRATL.